The clone carrying this TCR beta chain was detected a few times. Its antigen remains unknown. Together with a sample-barcoded 5' primer, a J-beta primer mix was included in a second PCR lasting about 7 to 11 cycles. Each cDNA molecule was tagged by a template-switch adaptor that had 12 random nucleotides. TCRdb reprocessed the 5' RACE reads via MiXCR and lists one record per CDR3 protein. Of 800,000 or so distinct CDR3 sequences in the sample, 62% were seen once. CDR1 and CDR2 (germline): SGHKS, YYEKEE (reference sequence). The CDR3 extends over 17 amino acids. Losses at the gene ends were 3 bases for V and 7 bases for J; bases not matched to a gene: 13. This entry belongs to a study of blood T cells in healthy people across ages. Whole-study findings and limits: The diversity estimates, figures obtained from one million T cells, were considered underestimates.

The sequence was collected from a man aged 25-45 years in good health. V and J are TRBV5-5 and TRBJ1-6, with TRBD1 identical over 7 bases. Input material: blood. The CDR3 coding sequence is TGTGCCAGCAGCTCATACAAATCCGGGACAGAAAATTCACCCCTCCACTTT. This sequence encodes CASSSYKSGTENSPLHF.